This T cell receptor beta chain emerged from a study of control samples from healthy donors and cancer patients. CDR3 size: 15 residues. Looked up from germline, CDR1 is LNHNV and CDR2 is YYDKDF (reference sequence). V was shortened by 0 bases and J by 6 bases, with 14 bases between the two germline ends. Generated by immunoSEQ multiplex PCR, the TCRdb table keeps only in-frame clones and is missing some. The data contain approximately 150,000 clones, roughly nine tenths of them singletons. This TCR derives from a man aged 18-30 years in good health. The sequenced sample was blood. The chain couples TRBV15 to TRBJ1-1; D is perhaps TRBD1 (6 bases). CDR3 in DNA: TGTGCCACCAGCAGAGACTTGATCCAGGGGCCTGAAGCTTTCTTT. Its protein product is CATSRDLIQGPEAFF.